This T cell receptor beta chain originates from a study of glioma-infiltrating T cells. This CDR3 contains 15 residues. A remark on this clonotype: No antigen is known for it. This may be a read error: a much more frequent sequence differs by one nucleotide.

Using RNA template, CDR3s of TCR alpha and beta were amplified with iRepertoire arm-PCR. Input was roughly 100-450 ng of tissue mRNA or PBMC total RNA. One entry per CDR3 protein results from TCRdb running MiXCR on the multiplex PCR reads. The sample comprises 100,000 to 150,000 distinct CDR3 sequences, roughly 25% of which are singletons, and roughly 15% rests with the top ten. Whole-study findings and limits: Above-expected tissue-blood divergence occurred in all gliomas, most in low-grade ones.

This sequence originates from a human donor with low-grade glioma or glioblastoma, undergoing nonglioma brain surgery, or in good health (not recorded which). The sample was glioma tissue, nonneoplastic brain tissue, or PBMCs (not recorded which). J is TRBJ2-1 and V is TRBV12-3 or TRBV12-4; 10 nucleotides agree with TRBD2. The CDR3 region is CASSLGTSGSNERFF. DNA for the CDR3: TGTGCCAGCAGTTTAGGGACTAGCGGAAGCAATGAGCGGTTCTTC.